This section outlines one T cell receptor beta chain sequence together with its context. The method was immunoSEQ multiplex PCR; TCRdb's version includes in-frame clones alone and lacks a portion of them. The data hold under 85,000 clones, with around 80% observed a single time. The data are from a study of neoadjuvant anti-PD-1 for oral cavity cancer. Study overall: Around day 43, patients without progression received a fourth nivolumab dose before surgery.

Patients had HPV-negative, locally advanced oral cavity squamous cell carcinoma. Germline V lookup: CDR1 ENHRY, CDR2 SYGVKD. The junction had 1 base not matched to a gene; V was cut back by 4 bases and J by 7 bases. This CDR3 is built from 13 residues. This TCR was sampled from a person aged 40 to 85 with oral cavity squamous cell carcinoma. The chain combines TRBV10-3 with TRBJ2-1; 10 bases are a match to TRBD2. Sample: PBMCs, taken before nivolumab (anti-PD-1) treatment. The CDR3 nucleotides read TGTGCCATCAGTGTTAGCGGGAGGAATGAGCAGTTCTTC. Translating gives CAISVSGRNEQFF.